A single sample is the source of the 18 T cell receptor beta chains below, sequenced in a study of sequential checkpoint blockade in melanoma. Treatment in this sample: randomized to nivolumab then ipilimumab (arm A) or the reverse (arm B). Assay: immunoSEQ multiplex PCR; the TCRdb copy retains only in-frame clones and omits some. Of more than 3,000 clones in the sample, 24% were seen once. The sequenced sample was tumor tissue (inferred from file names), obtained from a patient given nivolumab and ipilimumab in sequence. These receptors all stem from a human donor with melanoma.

This chain's CDR3 is CASSNRDGDQTQYF. The CDR3 nucleotides read TGTGCCAGTAGTAACCGGGACGGGGATCAGACCCAGTACTTC. This chain joins TRBV19 and TRBJ2-5, with D perhaps being TRBD1 or TRBD2 (5 bases each). The germline V and J ends were trimmed by 4 bases and 6 bases, with 15 bases remaining between them. The CDR3 is made up of 14 amino acids. Looked up from germline, CDR1 is LNHDA and CDR2 is SQIVND (reference sequence). Combining the CDR3 with reference TRBV19 and TRBJ2-5 gives the whole variable domain DGGITQSPKYLFRKEGQNVTLSCEQNLNHDAMYWYRQDPGQGLRLIYYSQIVNDFQKGDIAEGYSVSREKKESFPLTVTSAQKNPTAFYLCASSNRDGDQTQYFGPGTRLLVL.

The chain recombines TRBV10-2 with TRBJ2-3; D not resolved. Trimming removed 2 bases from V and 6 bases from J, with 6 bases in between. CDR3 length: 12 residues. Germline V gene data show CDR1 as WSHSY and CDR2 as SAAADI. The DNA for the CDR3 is TGCGCCAGCAGTGAGACTGGGGATACGCAGTATTTT. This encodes CASSETGDTQYF.

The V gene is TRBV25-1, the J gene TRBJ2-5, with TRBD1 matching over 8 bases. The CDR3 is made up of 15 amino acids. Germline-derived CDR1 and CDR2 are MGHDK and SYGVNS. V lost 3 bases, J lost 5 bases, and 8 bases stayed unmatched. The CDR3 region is CASSEGQGARETQYF. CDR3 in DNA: TGTGCCAGCAGTGAGGGTCAGGGGGCGCGGGAGACCCAGTACTTC.

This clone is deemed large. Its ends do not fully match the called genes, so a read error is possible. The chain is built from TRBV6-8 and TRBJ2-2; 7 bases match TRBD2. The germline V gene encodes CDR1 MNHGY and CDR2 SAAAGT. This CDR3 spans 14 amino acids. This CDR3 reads CAISTGGWTGELFF. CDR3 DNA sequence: TGTGCCATCAGTACGGGGGGTTGGACCGGGGAGCTGTTTTTT.

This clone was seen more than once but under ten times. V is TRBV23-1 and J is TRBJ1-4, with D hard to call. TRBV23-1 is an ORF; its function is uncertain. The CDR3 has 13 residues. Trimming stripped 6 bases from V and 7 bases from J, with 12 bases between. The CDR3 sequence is CASSFQVAEKLFF. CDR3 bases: TGCGCCAGCAGCTTCCAAGTAGCTGAAAAACTGTTTTTT.

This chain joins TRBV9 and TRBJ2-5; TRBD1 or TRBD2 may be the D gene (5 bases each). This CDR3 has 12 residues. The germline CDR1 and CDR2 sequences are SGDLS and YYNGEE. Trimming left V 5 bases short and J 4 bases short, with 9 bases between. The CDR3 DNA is TGTGCCAGCAGTGAAGGGACAGAGACCCAGTACTTC. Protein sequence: CASSEGTETQYF.

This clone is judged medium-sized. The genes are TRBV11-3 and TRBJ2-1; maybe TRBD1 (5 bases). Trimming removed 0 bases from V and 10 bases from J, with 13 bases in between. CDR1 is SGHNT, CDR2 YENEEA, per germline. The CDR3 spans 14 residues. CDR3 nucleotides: TGTGCCAGCAGCTTAGACAGGGCATTGCGAGAGCAGTTCTTC. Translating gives CASSLDRALREQFF.

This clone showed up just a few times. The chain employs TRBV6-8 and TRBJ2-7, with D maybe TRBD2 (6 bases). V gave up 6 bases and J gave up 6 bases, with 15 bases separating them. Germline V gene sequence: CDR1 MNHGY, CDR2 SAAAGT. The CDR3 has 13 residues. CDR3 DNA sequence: TGTGCCAGCAGGGATGGAGGGTACGGCGAGCAGTACTTC. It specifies CASRDGGYGEQYF.

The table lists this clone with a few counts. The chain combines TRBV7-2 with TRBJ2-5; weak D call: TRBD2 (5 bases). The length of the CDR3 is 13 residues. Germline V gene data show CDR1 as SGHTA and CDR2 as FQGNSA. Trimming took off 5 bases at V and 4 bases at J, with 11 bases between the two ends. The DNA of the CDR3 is TGTGCCAGCAGCGCGTGGGCGGGAGAGACCCAGTACTTC. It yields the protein CASSAWAGETQYF.

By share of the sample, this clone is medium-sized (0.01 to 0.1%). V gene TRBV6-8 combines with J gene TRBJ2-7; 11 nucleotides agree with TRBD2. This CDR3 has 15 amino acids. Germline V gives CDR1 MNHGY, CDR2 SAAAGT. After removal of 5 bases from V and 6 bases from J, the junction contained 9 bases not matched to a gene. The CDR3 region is CASSDPGLADIEQYF. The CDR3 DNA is TGTGCCAGCAGTGACCCGGGACTAGCGGACATCGAGCAGTACTTC.

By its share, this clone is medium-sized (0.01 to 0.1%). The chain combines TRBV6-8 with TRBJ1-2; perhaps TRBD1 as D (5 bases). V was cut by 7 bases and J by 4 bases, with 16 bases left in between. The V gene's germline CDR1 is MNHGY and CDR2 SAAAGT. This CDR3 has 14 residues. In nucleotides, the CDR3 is TGTGCCAGCACCAACCCAGGAGGGGCCTATGGCTACACCTTC. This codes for CASTNPGGAYGYTF.

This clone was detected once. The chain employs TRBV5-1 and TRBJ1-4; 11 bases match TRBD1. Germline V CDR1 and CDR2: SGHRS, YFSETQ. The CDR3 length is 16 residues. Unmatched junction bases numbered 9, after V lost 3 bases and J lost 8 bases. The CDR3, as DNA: TGCGCCAGCAGCTCTGGAGGGACAGGGGGGAAAGAAAAACTGTTTTTT. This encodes CASSSGGTGGKEKLFF.

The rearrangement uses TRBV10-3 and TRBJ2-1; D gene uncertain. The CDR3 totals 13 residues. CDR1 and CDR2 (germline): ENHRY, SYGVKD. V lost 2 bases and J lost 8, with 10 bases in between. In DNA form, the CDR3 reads TGTGCCATCAGTGAGAGCAGTCCGGATGAGCAGTTCTTC. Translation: CAISESSPDEQFF.

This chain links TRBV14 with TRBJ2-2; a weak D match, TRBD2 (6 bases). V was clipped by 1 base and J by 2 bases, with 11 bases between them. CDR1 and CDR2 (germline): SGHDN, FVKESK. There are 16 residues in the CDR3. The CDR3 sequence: CASSQVGGANTGELFF. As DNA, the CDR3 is TGTGCCAGCAGCCAAGTAGGAGGGGCAAACACCGGGGAGCTGTTTTTT.

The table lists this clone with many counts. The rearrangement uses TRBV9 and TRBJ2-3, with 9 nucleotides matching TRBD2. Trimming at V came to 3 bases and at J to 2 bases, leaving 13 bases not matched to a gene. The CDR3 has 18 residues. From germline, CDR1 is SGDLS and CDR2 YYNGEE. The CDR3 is CASSAMVDAGGLTDTQYF. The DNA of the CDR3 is TGTGCCAGCAGCGCGATGGTGGACGCGGGGGGGCTCACAGATACGCAGTATTTT.

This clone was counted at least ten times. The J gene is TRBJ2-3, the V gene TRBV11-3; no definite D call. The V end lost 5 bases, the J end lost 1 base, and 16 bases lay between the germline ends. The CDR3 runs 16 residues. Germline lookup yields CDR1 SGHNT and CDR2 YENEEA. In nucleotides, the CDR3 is TGTGCCAGCAGCACCAAGACCGCCCGCGGCACAGATACGCAGTATTTT. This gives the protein CASSTKTARGTDTQYF.

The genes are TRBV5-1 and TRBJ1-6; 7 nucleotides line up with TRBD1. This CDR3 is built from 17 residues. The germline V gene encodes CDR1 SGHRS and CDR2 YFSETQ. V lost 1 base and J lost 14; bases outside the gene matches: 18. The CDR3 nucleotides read TGCGCCAGCAGCTTGTTTTCTCCCTATACAGGGGAGATCACCCTCCACTTT. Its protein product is CASSLFSPYTGEITLHF.

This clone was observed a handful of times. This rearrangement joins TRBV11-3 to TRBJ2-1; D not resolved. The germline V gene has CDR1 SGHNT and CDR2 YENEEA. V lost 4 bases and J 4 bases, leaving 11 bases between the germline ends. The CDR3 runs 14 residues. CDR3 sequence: CASSSPARYNEQFF. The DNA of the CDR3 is TGTGCCAGCAGCTCACCCGCGAGGTACAATGAGCAGTTCTTC.